The source of this TCR beta chain is a study of T-cell reconstitution after alpha-beta-depleted transplantation in children. Unique molecular identifiers were incorporated into the prepared TCRbeta library. One entry per CDR3 protein, called by TCRdb with MiXCR from the PCR reads. This table has roughly 500,000 distinct CDR3 sequences, approximately 20% appearing once. Germline V gives CDR1 SEHNR, CDR2 FQNEAQ (reference sequence). The CDR3 sequence is 14 residues long. The V end was cut by 5 bases, the J end by 0 bases, with 11 bases between. This TCR was sampled from a human donor who donated a stem cell graft to a child with acute lymphoblastic leukemia. The sequencing used PBMCs from the stem cell graft donor, collected from the stem cell graft. The rearrangement links TRBV7-9 to TRBJ2-7, with D tentatively TRBD1 or TRBD2 (5 bases each). CDR3 coding DNA: TGTGCCAGCAGCCCCAGGGAGTTCTCCTACGAGCAGTACTTC. Its protein product is CASSPREFSYEQYF.